This entry lists 30 T cell receptor beta chains sequenced from one sample in a study of beta chain features in type 1 diabetes. The investigators reverse transcribed all of the isolated RNA, so they sequenced expressed TCRB transcripts. Here immunoSEQ multiplex PCR was the method, and the copy in TCRdb shows in-frame clones only, minus some. The table lists about 13,000 clones, 46% of them singletons. The material sequenced was stem cell memory CD4+ T cells from blood. These receptors all come from a man between 18 and 35 years old in good health.

There are a few counts of this clone. The rearrangement links TRBV7-9 to TRBJ2-2; D is possibly TRBD1 (5 bases). CDR1 is SEHNR, CDR2 FQNEAQ, per germline (reference sequence). V was clipped by 5 bases and J by 0 bases, with 13 bases between them. This CDR3 has 16 amino acids. The CDR3 loop reads CASSPQTATNTGELFF. DNA for the CDR3: TGTGCCAGCAGCCCTCAGACAGCGACGAACACCGGGGAGCTGTTTTTT.

V and J are TRBV11-2 and TRBJ2-1, with 13 bases aligning to TRBD2. V was pared by 5 bases and J by 5 bases, with 6 bases of the junction left unmatched. In germline, CDR1 is SGHAT, CDR2 FQNNGV. CDR3 size: 16 residues. The CDR3: CASSPAGLAGHNEQFF. The CDR3 DNA is TGTGCCAGCAGCCCAGCGGGACTAGCGGGGCACAATGAGCAGTTCTTC.

The sample holds one count of this clone. The V call is TRBV7-6, the J call TRBJ2-3; D unresolved. The CDR3 is made up of 15 amino acids. Germline V gene data show CDR1 as SGHVS and CDR2 as FNYEAQ. V dropped 4 bases and J dropped 0 bases, with 11 bases sitting between them. The CDR3 here is CASSSRPTSTDTQYF. In nucleotides, the CDR3 is TGTGCCAGCAGCTCCCGACCGACTAGCACAGATACGCAGTATTTT.

This clone was observed a few times. V and J are TRBV5-6 and TRBJ2-1, with D tentatively TRBD1 (5 bases). V was shortened by 5 bases and J by 10 bases, with 16 bases between the two germline ends. The CDR3 runs to 13 residues. Germline-derived CDR1 and CDR2 are SGHDT and YYEEEE. CDR3 DNA: TGTGCCAGCAGTTATGGGGCCGTCAAAGAGCAGTTCTTC. This codes for CASSYGAVKEQFF.

The chain recombines TRBV2 with TRBJ1-5; 9 nucleotides match TRBD1. V was pared by 5 bases and J by 5 bases, with 4 bases of the junction left unmatched. The germline CDR1 and CDR2 sequences are SNHLY and FYNNEI. The length of the CDR3 is 14 residues. CDR3 protein: CASSPTGGYQPQHF. The CDR3 DNA reads TGTGCCAGCAGTCCAACAGGGGGCTATCAGCCCCAGCATTTT.

The rearrangement uses TRBV6-6 and TRBJ1-2; D possibly corresponds to TRBD1 (6 bases). Deletions cut 6 bases from V and 0 bases from J, with 17 bases between. Germline V gene sequence: CDR1 MNHNY, CDR2 SVGAGI (reference sequence). The CDR3 extends over 16 amino acids. The CDR3 DNA follows: TGTGCCAGCAGACAACAGGGTCCTGAAGCTAACTATGGCTACACCTTC. This codes for CASRQQGPEANYGYTF.

This clone was seen more than once but under ten times. V usage is TRBV27 and J usage is TRBJ2-5, with 8 nucleotides matching TRBD2. Germline V gives CDR1 MNHEY, CDR2 SMNVEV (reference sequence). The CDR3 has 15 residues. Germline trimming cut 6 bases from V and 2 bases from J; bases unmatched to any gene: 8. This CDR3 reads CASRLGPGGQETQYF. The CDR3 DNA follows: TGTGCCAGCAGATTAGGTCCGGGGGGGCAAGAGACCCAGTACTTC.

J is TRBJ2-5 and V is TRBV11-2, with a tentative D call TRBD2 (5 bases). V was cut by 2 bases and J by 4 bases, with 14 bases left in between. The CDR3 contains 15 residues. The germline V gene has CDR1 SGHAT and CDR2 FQNNGV. For the CDR3, the DNA is TGTGCCAGCAGCTTATGGGGAAAAGCGGCAGAGACCCAGTACTTC. As protein: CASSLWGKAAETQYF.

J is TRBJ1-2 and V is TRBV5-1; weak D call: TRBD1 (5 bases). The V and J ends lost 0 bases and 4 bases respectively, with 16 bases between them. This CDR3 comprises 16 residues. CDR1 SGHRS and CDR2 YFSETQ come from the germline V gene. The chain's CDR3 is CASSLASTAIAYGYTF. For the CDR3, the DNA is TGCGCCAGCAGCTTGGCCTCGACAGCTATAGCCTATGGCTACACCTTC.

This clone was counted only a few times. The rearrangement links TRBV4-3 to TRBJ2-1; 8 bases match TRBD1. Germline V gene sequence: CDR1 LGHNA, CDR2 YSLEER. V dropped 4 bases and J dropped 3; count of bases not matched to a gene: 8. There are 16 residues in the CDR3. The CDR3 loop reads CASSLRPGQGYNEQFF. The CDR3 DNA reads as TGCGCCAGCAGCCTCCGCCCTGGACAGGGCTACAATGAGCAGTTCTTC.

The chain uses TRBV2 and TRBJ2-7, with TRBD1 identical over 10 bases. V shed 5 bases and J 2 bases; nucleotides not matched to a gene: 3. The CDR3 consists of 14 residues. CDR1 and CDR2 from the germline V gene are SNHLY and FYNNEI. The CDR3 DNA reads TGTGCCAGCAGTCGACAGGGGGCACCCTACGAGCAGTACTTC. Its protein product is CASSRQGAPYEQYF.

The chain joins TRBV10-3 to TRBJ1-6; D gene unclear. This CDR3 is built from 12 residues. Germline V CDR1 and CDR2: ENHRY, SYGVKD. V was shortened by 4 bases and J by 8 bases, with 6 bases between the two germline ends. The DNA for the CDR3 is TGTGCCATCAGTGGGGAGGATTCACCCCTCCACTTT. Translation gives CAISGEDSPLHF.

The rearrangement uses TRBV25-1 and TRBJ2-7; D is perhaps TRBD2 (5 bases). This CDR3 is 16 amino acids long. CDR1 MGHDK and CDR2 SYGVNS come from the germline V gene. Deletions cut 4 bases from V and 6 bases from J, with 22 bases between. CDR3 residues: CASSGPRATKWGEQYF. CDR3 in DNA: TGTGCCAGCAGTGGCCCGAGGGCCACTAAGTGGGGCGAGCAGTACTTC.

The rearrangement links TRBV7-9 to TRBJ2-1, with a possible D match to TRBD2 (5 bases). Germline CDR1 is SEHNR and CDR2 is FQNEAQ (reference sequence). The CDR3 is 15 amino acids. V was cut by 5 bases and J by 12 bases, with 23 bases left in between. In nucleotides, the CDR3 is TGTGCCAGCAGCCCGCAGGATCGAGGGCGAAGCGGGCAGTTCTTC. Its translation: CASSPQDRGRSGQFF.

This CDR3 is CASGLGNTIYF. The CDR3, as DNA: TGTGCCTCGGGACTGGGAAACACCATATATTTT. This chain links TRBV30 with TRBJ1-3, with D perhaps matching TRBD1 (5 bases). This CDR3 contains 11 residues. Trimming removed 7 bases at V and 4 bases at J, with 8 bases between. Germline V gene sequence: CDR1 GTSNPN, CDR2 SVGIG (reference sequence). Complete variable domain (other parts from reference TRBV30 and TRBJ1-3): SQTIHQWPATLVQPVGSPLSLECTVEGTSNPNLYWYRQAAGRGLQLLFYSVGIGQISSEVPQNLSASRPQDRQFILSSKKLLLSDSGFYLCASGLGNTIYFGEGSWLTVV.

The chain employs TRBV4-3 and TRBJ1-3; D might be TRBD1 (5 bases). V lost 0 bases and J 0 bases, leaving 12 bases between the germline ends. Per germline, CDR1 LGHNA and CDR2 YSLEER. This CDR3 is built from 17 residues. CDR3 sequence reads: CASSQEGRRSSGNTIYF. As DNA, the CDR3 is TGCGCCAGCAGCCAAGAGGGGCGGCGTAGCTCTGGAAACACCATATATTTT.

This clone appeared a few times. The J gene is TRBJ2-7, the V gene TRBV9; weak D call: TRBD1 (8 bases). Germline V gene lookup returns CDR1 SGDLS and CDR2 YYNGEE. V lost 7 bases and J lost 7, with 21 bases in between. This CDR3 region has 14 residues. CDR3 protein: CASGRDRSSGEQYF. DNA of the CDR3: TGTGCCAGCGGGAGGGACAGGTCCTCCGGGGAGCAGTACTTC.

This clone was counted between two and nine times. The CDR3 loop reads CATGIHGRQTDTQYF. CDR3 bases: TGTGCCACCGGGATCCATGGACGACAAACAGATACGCAGTATTTT. This chain links TRBV6-1 with TRBJ2-3; D might be TRBD2 (5 bases). CDR3 size: 15 residues. Trimming stripped 10 bases from V and 3 bases from J, with 20 bases between. CDR1 and CDR2 (germline): MNHNS, SASEGT.

On this clone: The junction differs from germline at one of its ends, possibly a read error. The chain uses TRBV7-2 and TRBJ2-2; TRBD2 agrees at 7 bases. Germline CDR1 is SGHTA and CDR2 is FQGNSA. The CDR3 is made up of 16 amino acids. CDR3 in DNA: TGTGCCAGCAGCCTAGCGGTGGTAGTCGGGGCCGGGGAGCTGTTTTTT. This translates into CASSLAVVVGAGELFF.

This sequence joins TRBV9 and TRBJ1-4, with a weak D call TRBD1 (5 bases). Trimming removed 3 bases at V and 0 bases at J, with 9 bases between. The CDR3 is 15 amino acids. CDR1 is SGDLS, CDR2 YYNGEE, per germline. Here the CDR3 DNA reads TGTGCCAGCAGCGGGCAGGGAACAACTAATGAAAAACTGTTTTTT. As protein: CASSGQGTTNEKLFF.

In DNA form, the CDR3 reads TGTGCCAGCAGCCAAGTCCCTAGCGGGGTGGCTCAGATCAAAGGTGAGCAGTTCTTC. This translates into CASSQVPSGVAQIKGEQFF. The chain recombines TRBV4-2 with TRBJ2-1, with 9 nucleotides matching TRBD2. V dropped 1 base and J dropped 9; count of bases not matched to a gene: 19. The CDR3 consists of 19 residues. CDR1 LGHNA and CDR2 YNFKEQ come from the germline V gene.

This chain uses TRBV5-8 with TRBJ2-1; TRBD1 might be the D (6 bases). The CDR3 covers 14 residues. Germline V gene sequence: CDR1 SGHTS, CDR2 YDEGEE. V lost 1 base, J lost 6 bases, and 11 bases lay in between. The CDR3 sequence is CASSLIQGRNEQFF. CDR3 in DNA: TGTGCCAGCAGCTTGATACAGGGACGCAATGAGCAGTTCTTC.

The chain joins TRBV25-1 to TRBJ1-2; D call uncertain. Germline CDR1 reads MGHDK; CDR2 reads SYGVNS. There are 14 residues in the CDR3. With 3 bases removed from V and 4 bases from J, the gap between germline ends came to 12 bases. The CDR3 is CASSEARHPYGYTF. The CDR3 nucleotides read TGTGCCAGCAGTGAGGCCCGACACCCCTATGGCTACACCTTC.

The rearrangement uses TRBV4-2 and TRBJ1-6, with D possibly TRBD1 on 5 matching bases. CDR1 and CDR2 (germline): LGHNA, YNFKEQ. The CDR3 has 15 amino acids. Trimming took off 0 bases at V and 9 bases at J, with 12 bases between the two ends. CDR3 DNA sequence: TGTGCCAGCAGCCAAGAAGGCAGGGCAACTTCACCCCTCCACTTT. It specifies CASSQEGRATSPLHF.

The chain carries TRBV4-2 and TRBJ1-1; D remains ambiguous. V was pared by 4 bases and J by 7 bases, with 13 bases between. CDR1 is LGHNA, CDR2 YNFKEQ, per germline. The CDR3 sequence is 13 residues long. In DNA form, the CDR3 reads TGTGCCAGCAGCCCAACGGCAGGTATTGAAGCTTTCTTT. Residues: CASSPTAGIEAFF.

This sequence joins TRBV9 and TRBJ2-3; 14 nucleotides line up with TRBD2. V was pared by 1 base and J by 2 bases, with 9 bases of the junction left unmatched. Germline CDR1 reads SGDLS; CDR2 reads YYNGEE. There are 19 residues in the CDR3. This CDR3 is CASSVRGTSGGTYTDTQYF. Written as DNA, the CDR3 is TGTGCCAGCAGCGTACGAGGGACTAGCGGGGGCACTTACACAGATACGCAGTATTTT.

This clone came up a few times. The V call is TRBV2, the J call TRBJ2-5, with a tentative D call TRBD2 (5 bases). The CDR3 totals 16 residues. V was cut by 4 bases and J by 4 bases, with 19 bases left in between. Per the germline V gene, CDR1 is SNHLY and CDR2 is FYNNEI. CDR3 in DNA: TGTGCCAGCAGTGCCGAGGGTAGGGCGTTGGGAGAGACCCAGTACTTC. Its protein is CASSAEGRALGETQYF.

CDR3: CASSPWTGRSPLHF. Here the CDR3 DNA reads TGTGCCAGCAGCCCCTGGACAGGGAGATCACCCCTCCACTTT. The chain combines TRBV27 with TRBJ1-6; 8 positions agree with TRBD1. Trimming cost V 6 bases and J 10 bases; bases outside gene matches: 8. From germline, CDR1 is MNHEY and CDR2 SMNVEV (reference sequence). The CDR3 contains 14 residues.

This chain links TRBV2 with TRBJ1-2, with 10 bases fitting TRBD1. Germline V gene lookup returns CDR1 SNHLY and CDR2 FYNNEI. The CDR3 is made up of 13 amino acids. The trim removed 5 bases at V and 6 bases at J, leaving 3 bases unmatched. The CDR3: CASSKTGGDGYTF. The DNA for the CDR3 is TGTGCCAGCAGTAAGACAGGGGGCGATGGCTACACCTTC.

Written as DNA, the CDR3 is TGTGCCAGCAGCCCTCTAGGGGACAGTAACCTCATAGCCAAAAACATTCAGTACTTC. This translates into CASSPLGDSNLIAKNIQYF. The chain couples TRBV7-8 to TRBJ2-4; 7 bases fit TRBD1. The V and J ends lost 5 bases and 0 bases, in that order; junction bases with no gene match: 16. Per germline, CDR1 SGHVS and CDR2 FQNEAQ. The length of the CDR3 is 19 residues.